These 8 T cell receptor beta chains were sequenced from one sample in a study of cytomegalovirus exposure and HLA in healthy donors (TCRdb year 2017). The protocol used for the library was the immunoSEQ multiplex PCR assay. For the multiplex PCR, a mixture combining 60 forward primers for TCR Vbeta segments and 13 reverse primers for TCR Jbeta segments was used. Drawn from immuneACCESS, this table holds only the in-frame rearrangements with V and J called that TCRdb kept. Clones are partly lost; checked studies trace under half to an unresolved V gene and leave the rest unexplained. For this sample the table gives about 130,000 clones, of which 80% were detected only once. The top ten hold about 4% of the sample. Sequenced material: PBMCs. All receptors come from a middle-aged woman in good health and CMV-seronegative.

CDR3 sequence: CASSEGAVNQPQHF. The CDR3 DNA is TGTGCCAGCAGCGAAGGAGCAGTGAATCAGCCCCAGCATTTT. The gene calls are TRBV9 and TRBJ1-5; D call uncertain. This CDR3 is built from 14 residues. Trimming left V 3 bases short and J 4 bases short, with 11 bases between. Germline V gene data show CDR1 as SGDLS and CDR2 as YYNGEE.

The chain links TRBV27 to TRBJ1-2; 9 bases match TRBD1. The J segment lost 4 bases and the V segment lost 7 bases, leaving 10 bases of the junction unmatched. The CDR3 spans 15 residues. Germline V CDR1 and CDR2: MNHEY, SMNVEV (reference sequence). The CDR3 loop reads CASTTTQGAGYGYTF. In DNA form, the CDR3 reads TGTGCCAGCACTACTACACAGGGGGCTGGCTATGGCTACACCTTC.

In its sample, this clone was seen a few times. The CDR3 protein is CSVVRPLGGDTQYF. The CDR3 region has the DNA TGCAGCGTTGTCCGGCCTCTCGGAGGAGATACGCAGTATTTT. V and J are TRBV29-1 and TRBJ2-3; maybe TRBD2 (5 bases). This CDR3 comprises 14 residues. Germline CDR1 is SQVTM and CDR2 is ANQGSEA. Trimming cost V 4 bases and J 5 bases, with 16 bases left between them.

The rearrangement uses TRBV10-1 and TRBJ2-2, with D maybe TRBD2 (7 bases). The CDR3 sequence is 18 residues long. With 0 bases removed from V and 6 bases from J, the gap between germline ends came to 20 bases. From germline, CDR1 is WNHNN and CDR2 SYGVQD (reference sequence). This chain's CDR3 is CASSESNGGQGSPGELFF. The CDR3 bases are TGCGCCAGCAGTGAGTCGAACGGGGGGCAGGGGAGCCCCGGGGAGCTGTTTTTT.

This clone was counted a few times. The V and J genes are TRBV6-1 and TRBJ2-5; D is unclear. Germline CDR1 reads MNHNS; CDR2 reads SASEGT. V gave up 0 bases and J gave up 1 base, with 6 bases separating them. The CDR3 totals 14 residues. CDR3 protein: CASSEAYSQETQYF. DNA of the CDR3: TGTGCCAGCAGTGAAGCGTACAGCCAAGAGACCCAGTACTTC.

This chain connects TRBV25-1 to TRBJ2-1; TRBD1 agrees at 10 bases. The V segment lost 7 bases and the J segment 6 bases; nucleotides outside the gene matches: 9. Germline V gives CDR1 MGHDK, CDR2 SYGVNS. The CDR3 is 15 amino acids. CDR3 residues: CASIQTGTGVNEQFF. CDR3 in DNA: TGTGCCAGCATCCAAACCGGGACAGGGGTCAATGAGCAGTTCTTC.

This chain joins TRBV11-3 and TRBJ1-1; the D is unclear. V was pared by 3 bases and J by 1 base, with 6 bases between. The CDR3 contains 13 residues. Germline CDR1 is SGHNT and CDR2 is YENEEA. The chain's CDR3 is CASSFYKNTEAFF. The DNA of the CDR3 is TGTGCCAGCAGCTTTTACAAGAACACTGAAGCTTTCTTT.

The CDR3 is CASSLGQGKGQPQHF. The CDR3 DNA reads as TGTGCCAGCAGCTTGGGACAGGGGAAGGGTCAGCCCCAGCATTTT. The rearrangement links TRBV7-9 to TRBJ1-5; 10 nucleotides line up with TRBD1. The CDR3 totals 15 residues. CDR1 and CDR2 from the germline V gene are SEHNR and FQNEAQ (reference sequence). The V gene end was trimmed by 3 bases and the J gene end by 6 bases; junction bases not matched to a gene: 5. Complete variable domain (other parts from reference TRBV7-9 and TRBJ1-5): DTGVSQNPRHKITKRGQNVTFRCDPISEHNRLYWYRQTLGQGPEFLTYFQNEAQLEKSRLLSDRFSAERPKGSFSTLEIQRTEQGDSAMYLCASSLGQGKGQPQHFGDGTRLSIL.